This TCR beta chain was recorded in a study of OX40 agonist ivuxolimab in advanced cancers. TCRdb's table, derived via immunoSEQ multiplex PCR, lists solely in-frame clones and lacks some. The sample holds about 100,000 clones, around 91% seen once. The ends were cut back, 3 bases at V and 8 bases at J, with 13 bases in the middle. This CDR3 is 13 amino acids long. CDR1 is SNHLY, CDR2 FYNNEI, per germline. This sequence joins TRBV2 and TRBJ1-2; D remains unclear. Sequenced here: CD4+ or CD8+ T cells sorted from blood, sampled in a trial of the OX40 agonist ivuxolimab. This clonotype was sampled from an adult with an advanced solid tumor such as melanoma, head and neck, liver or kidney cancer. CDR3 nucleotide sequence: TGTGCCAGCAGTGATCCCTCACTGCCGGGCTACACCTTC. Translating gives CASSDPSLPGYTF.